This T cell receptor (beta chain) was identified during a study of neurological immune-mediated disorders. General study results and limits: The absence of any CDR3 amino acid sequence shared by expanded clones across subjects suggests that repertoires were private in all groups.

Time point given: longitudinal time-point 2. The V end lost 5 bases, the J end lost 2 bases, and 8 bases lay between the germline ends. Germline loops: CDR1 SGHRS, CDR2 YFSETQ. The CDR3 runs to 12 residues. Comment on this clonotype: Its target is unknown. The conserved final phenylalanine or tryptophan is absent from the CDR3, which likely points to a read error.

TCRdb passed the 5' RACE reads through MiXCR, listing each CDR3 protein once. The sample shows 84,000 or so distinct CDR3 sequences, roughly 13% of them seen only once. The material sequenced was PBMCs. The chain joins TRBV5-1 to TRBJ2-7, with D unclear. The receptor was derived from a female donor with HTLV-1-associated myelopathy (HAM/TSP). The DNA of the CDR3 is TGCGCCAGCAGGGGCAGAACCTACGAGCAGTACCTC. Protein sequence: CASRGRTYEQYL.